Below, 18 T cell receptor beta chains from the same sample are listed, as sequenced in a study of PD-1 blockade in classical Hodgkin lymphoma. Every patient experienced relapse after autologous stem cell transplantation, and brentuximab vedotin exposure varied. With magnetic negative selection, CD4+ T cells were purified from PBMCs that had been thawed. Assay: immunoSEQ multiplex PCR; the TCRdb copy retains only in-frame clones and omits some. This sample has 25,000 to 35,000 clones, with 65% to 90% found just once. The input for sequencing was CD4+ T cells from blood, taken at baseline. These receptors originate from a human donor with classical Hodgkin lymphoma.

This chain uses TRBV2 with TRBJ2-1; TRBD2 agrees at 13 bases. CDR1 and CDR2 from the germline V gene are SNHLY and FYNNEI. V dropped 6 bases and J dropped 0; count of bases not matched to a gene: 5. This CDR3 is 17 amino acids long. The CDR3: CASREWTSGSSYNEQFF. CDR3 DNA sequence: TGTGCCAGCAGAGAATGGACTAGCGGGAGCTCCTACAATGAGCAGTTCTTC.

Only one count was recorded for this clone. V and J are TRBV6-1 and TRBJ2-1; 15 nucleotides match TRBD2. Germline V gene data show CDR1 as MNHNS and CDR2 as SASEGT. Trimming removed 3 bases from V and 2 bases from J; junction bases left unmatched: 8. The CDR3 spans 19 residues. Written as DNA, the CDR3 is TGTGCCAGCAGTGATCCGGGACTAGCGGGAGGTAGCCCCTACAATGAGCAGTTCTTC. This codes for CASSDPGLAGGSPYNEQFF.

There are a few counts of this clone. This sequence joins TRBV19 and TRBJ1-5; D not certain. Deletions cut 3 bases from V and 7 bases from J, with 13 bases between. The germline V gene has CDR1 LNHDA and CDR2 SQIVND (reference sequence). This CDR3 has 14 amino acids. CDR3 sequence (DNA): TGTGCCAGTAGTATGGCCCAGGAAAGACAGCCCCAGCATTTT. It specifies CASSMAQERQPQHF.

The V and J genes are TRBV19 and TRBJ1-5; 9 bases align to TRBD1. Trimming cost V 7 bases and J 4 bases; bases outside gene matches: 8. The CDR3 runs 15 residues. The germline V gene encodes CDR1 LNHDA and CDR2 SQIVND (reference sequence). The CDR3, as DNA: TGTGCCAGTACCCCCGGACAGGGGTGGAATCAGCCCCAGCATTTT. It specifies CASTPGQGWNQPQHF. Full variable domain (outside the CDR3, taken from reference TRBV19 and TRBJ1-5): DGGITQSPKYLFRKEGQNVTLSCEQNLNHDAMYWYRQDPGQGLRLIYYSQIVNDFQKGDIAEGYSVSREKKESFPLTVTSAQKNPTAFYLCASTPGQGWNQPQHFGDGTRLSIL.

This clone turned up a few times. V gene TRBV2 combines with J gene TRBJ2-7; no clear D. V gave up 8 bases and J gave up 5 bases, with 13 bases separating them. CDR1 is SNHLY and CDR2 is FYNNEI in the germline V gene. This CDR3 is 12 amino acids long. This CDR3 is CASGGSPHEQYF. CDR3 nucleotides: TGTGCCAGCGGTGGATCCCCCCACGAGCAGTACTTC.

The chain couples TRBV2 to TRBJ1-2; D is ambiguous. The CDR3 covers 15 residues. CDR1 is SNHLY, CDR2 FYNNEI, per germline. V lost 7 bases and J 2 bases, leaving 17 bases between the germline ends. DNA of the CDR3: TGTGCCAGCACCACACAAGGGAGCGGGAACTATGGCTACACCTTC. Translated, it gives CASTTQGSGNYGYTF.

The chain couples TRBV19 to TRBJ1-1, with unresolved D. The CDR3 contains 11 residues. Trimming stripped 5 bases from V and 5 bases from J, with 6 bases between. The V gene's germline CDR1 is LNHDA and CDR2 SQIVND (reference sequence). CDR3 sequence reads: CASSLLTEAFF. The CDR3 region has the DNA TGTGCCAGTAGTCTTCTTACTGAAGCTTTCTTT.

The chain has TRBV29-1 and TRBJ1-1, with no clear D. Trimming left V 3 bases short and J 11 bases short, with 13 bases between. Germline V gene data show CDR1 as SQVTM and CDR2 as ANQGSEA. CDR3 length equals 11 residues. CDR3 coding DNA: TGCAGCGTTGATGACCTATCGCAGGCTTTCTTT. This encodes CSVDDLSQAFF.

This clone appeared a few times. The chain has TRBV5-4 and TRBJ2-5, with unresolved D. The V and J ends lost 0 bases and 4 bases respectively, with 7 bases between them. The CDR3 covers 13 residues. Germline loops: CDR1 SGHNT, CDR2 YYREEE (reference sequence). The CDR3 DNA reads TGTGCCAGCAGCTTGGGACCGCTAGAGACCCAGTACTTC. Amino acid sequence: CASSLGPLETQYF.

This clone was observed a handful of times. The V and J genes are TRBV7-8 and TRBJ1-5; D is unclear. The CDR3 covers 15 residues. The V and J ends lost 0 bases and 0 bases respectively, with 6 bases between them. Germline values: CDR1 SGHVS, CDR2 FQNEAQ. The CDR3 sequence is CASSLATYSNQPQHF. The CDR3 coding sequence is TGTGCCAGCAGCTTAGCGACTTATAGCAATCAGCCCCAGCATTTT. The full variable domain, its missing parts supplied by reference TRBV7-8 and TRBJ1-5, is GAGVSQSPRYKVAKRGQDVALRCDPISGHVSLFWYQQALGQGPEFLTYFQNEAQLDKSGLPSDRFFAERPEGSVSTLKIQRTQQEDSAVYLCASSLATYSNQPQHFGDGTRLSIL.

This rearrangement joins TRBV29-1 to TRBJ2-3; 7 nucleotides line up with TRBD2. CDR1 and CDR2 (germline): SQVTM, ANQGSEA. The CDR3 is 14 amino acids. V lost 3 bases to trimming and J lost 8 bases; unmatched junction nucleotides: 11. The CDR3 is CSVEGRGGPGTQYF. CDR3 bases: TGCAGCGTTGAGGGGAGGGGCGGCCCCGGTACGCAGTATTTT.

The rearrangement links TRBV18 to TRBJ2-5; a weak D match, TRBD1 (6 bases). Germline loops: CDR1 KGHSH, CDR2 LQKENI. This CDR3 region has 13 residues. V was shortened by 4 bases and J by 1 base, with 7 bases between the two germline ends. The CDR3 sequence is CASSRDTQETQYF. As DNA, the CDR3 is TGTGCCAGCTCACGGGACACCCAAGAGACCCAGTACTTC.

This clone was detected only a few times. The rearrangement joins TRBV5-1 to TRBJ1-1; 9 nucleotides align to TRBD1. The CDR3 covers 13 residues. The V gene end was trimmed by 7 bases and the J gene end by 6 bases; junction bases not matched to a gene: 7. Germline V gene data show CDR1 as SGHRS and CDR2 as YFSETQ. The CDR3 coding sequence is TGCGCCAGCGGGGACAGGGACGGGGCTGAAGCTTTCTTT. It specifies CASGDRDGAEAFF.

CDR3 nucleotides: TGCAGCGTTGATGACAGCCTCGGGGGGAACACTGAAGCTTTCTTT. Translating gives CSVDDSLGGNTEAFF. V gene TRBV29-1 combines with J gene TRBJ1-1; a possible D gene is TRBD1 (5 bases). V gave up 3 bases and J gave up 1 base, with 15 bases separating them. Looked up from germline, CDR1 is SQVTM and CDR2 is ANQGSEA. The CDR3 sequence is 15 residues long.

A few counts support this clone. DNA of the CDR3: TGTGCCAGCAGCCCTCTCGTAAGGACTGAAGCTTTCTTT. As protein: CASSPLVRTEAFF. The chain combines TRBV14 with TRBJ1-1; no reliable D call. This CDR3 spans 13 amino acids. Germline lookup yields CDR1 SGHDN and CDR2 FVKESK. With 4 bases removed from V and 5 bases from J, the gap between germline ends came to 11 bases.

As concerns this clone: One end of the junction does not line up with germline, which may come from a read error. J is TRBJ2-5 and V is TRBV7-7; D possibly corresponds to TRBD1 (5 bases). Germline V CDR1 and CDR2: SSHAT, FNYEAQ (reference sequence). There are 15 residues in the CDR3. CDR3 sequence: CASSLGRQGRETQYF. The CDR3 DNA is TGTGCTAGCAGCTTAGGGCGGCAGGGCCGGGAGACCCAGTACTTC.

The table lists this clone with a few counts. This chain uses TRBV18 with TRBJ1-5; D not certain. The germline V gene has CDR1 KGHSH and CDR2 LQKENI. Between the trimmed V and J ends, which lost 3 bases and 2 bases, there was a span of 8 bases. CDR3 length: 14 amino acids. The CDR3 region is CASSPDGRNQPQHF. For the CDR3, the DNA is TGTGCCAGCTCACCTGACGGACGCAATCAGCCCCAGCATTTT. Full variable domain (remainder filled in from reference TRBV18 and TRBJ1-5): NAGVMQNPRHLVRRRGQEARLRCSPMKGHSHVYWYRQLPEEGLKFMVYLQKENIIDESGMPKERFSAEFPKEGPSILRIQQVVRGDSAAYFCASSPDGRNQPQHFGDGTRLSIL.

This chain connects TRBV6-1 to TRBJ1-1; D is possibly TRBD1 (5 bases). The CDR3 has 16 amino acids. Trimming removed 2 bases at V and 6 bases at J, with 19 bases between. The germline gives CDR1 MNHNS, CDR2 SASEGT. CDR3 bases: TGTGCCAGCAGTGAAACAAGGTTAAGTTACAGGTCTGAAGCTTTCTTT. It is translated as CASSETRLSYRSEAFF.